This section outlines one T cell receptor (beta chain) sequence together with its context. The antigen remains unidentified. A heparinised blood draw that averaged about 100 mL was obtained once from each donor. The V gene's germline CDR1 is MDHEN and CDR2 SYDVKM. The CDR3 is 15 residues long. Trimming shortened V by 4 bases and J by 7 bases, and 16 bases separated the two germline ends. The entirety of the isolated RNA underwent reverse transcription, so expressed TCRB transcripts were sequenced. This table comes from immunoSEQ multiplex PCR, and its TCRdb copy is limited to in-frame clones, with some not included. This sample has 550,000 to 850,000 clones; 13% occur once, and the top ten carry about 0.02%. These data come from a study of beta chain features in type 1 diabetes. The overall study: Cell yields, gender and age were similar in healthy donors and patients. Study outcomes and limitations: Individuals with type 1 diabetes displayed fewer insertions and more deletions at VDJ junctions. A potential influence of HLA type upon TCRB rearrangement remained unresolved herein. Type 1 diabetes patients had TCRB CDR3s that were shorter (moderately but significantly so) in all four CD4+ subsets.

The sequence was obtained from a man aged 18 to 35 with type 1 diabetes. Input material: naive CD4+ T cells from blood. The chain combines TRBV28 with TRBJ2-2; possibly TRBD2 for D (6 bases). The CDR3 region is CASSSSGTPGGELFF. DNA of the CDR3: TGTGCCAGCAGTTCCTCCGGGACTCCGGGCGGGGAGCTGTTTTTT.